This entry describes one T cell receptor (beta chain). This entry is derived from a study of blood T cell repertoires in COVID-19. Individuals aged roughly 18 to 95 years were recruited from fewer than 25 US areas. The study recruited exposed participants who had met a COVID-19 case within 2 weeks before entry. Authors' methods: Amplifying reference gene primers gave estimates of nucleated cell counts. The repertoire was sequenced with immunoSEQ multiplex PCR; TCRdb's copy has only in-frame clones and lacks some. V and J calls and clone size are given by that table; D and trimming were obtained from the DNA. The table lists a few hundred thousand clones, 90% of them singletons. The germline V gene has CDR1 SGHRS and CDR2 YFSETQ. V shed 2 bases, J shed 6 bases, and the junction held 6 bases outside the gene matches. The CDR3 length is 14 residues.

The sequenced sample was PBMCs or T cells enriched from blood (not recorded which). J is TRBJ2-3 and V is TRBV5-1; TRBD1 aligns across 7 bases. The receptor comes from a man aged 25 to 40 who had been exposed to COVID-19. This CDR3 is CASSFDRVSDTQYF. DNA for the CDR3: TGCGCCAGCAGCTTTGACAGGGTATCCGATACGCAGTATTTT.